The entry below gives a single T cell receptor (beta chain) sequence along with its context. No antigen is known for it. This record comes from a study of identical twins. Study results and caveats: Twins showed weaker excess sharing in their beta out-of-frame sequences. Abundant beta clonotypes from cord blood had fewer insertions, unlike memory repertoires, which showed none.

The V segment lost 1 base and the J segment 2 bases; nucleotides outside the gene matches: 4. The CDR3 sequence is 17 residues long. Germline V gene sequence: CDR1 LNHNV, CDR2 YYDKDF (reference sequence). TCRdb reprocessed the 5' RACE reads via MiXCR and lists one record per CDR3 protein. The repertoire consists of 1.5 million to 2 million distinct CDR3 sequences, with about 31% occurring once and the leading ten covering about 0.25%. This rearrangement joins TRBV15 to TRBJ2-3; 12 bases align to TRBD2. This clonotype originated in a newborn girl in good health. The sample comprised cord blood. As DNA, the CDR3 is TGTGCCACCAGCAGAGGACTAGCGGGAGTCCTCACAGATACGCAGTATTTT. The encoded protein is CATSRGLAGVLTDTQYF.